One and the same sample provided the 14 T cell receptor beta chains below, sequenced in a study of cytomegalovirus exposure and HLA in healthy donors. In the PCR, 60 Vbeta and 13 Jbeta primers were used. The repertoire was sequenced with immunoSEQ multiplex PCR; TCRdb's copy has only in-frame clones and lacks some. This table holds 55,000 to 65,000 clones. Sequencing was carried out using PBMCs. These receptors came from a woman between 18 and 29 years old in good health and CMV-seronegative.

This chain connects TRBV9 to TRBJ1-3; D is perhaps TRBD1 (5 bases). CDR3 size: 16 residues. Trimming removed 4 bases from V and 1 base from J, with 15 bases in between. Germline lookup yields CDR1 SGDLS and CDR2 YYNGEE. The CDR3 DNA is TGTGCCAGCAGCCTTGTAGACAGTCTATCTGGAAACACCATATATTTT. Amino acids: CASSLVDSLSGNTIYF.

This chain joins TRBV6-6 and TRBJ2-7; D might be TRBD1 (7 bases). The V gene's germline CDR1 is MNHNY and CDR2 SVGAGI (reference sequence). Trimming removed 6 bases from V and 3 bases from J, with 12 bases in between. The CDR3 spans 13 residues. CDR3 sequence reads: CASRRDSLYEQYF. As DNA, the CDR3 is TGTGCCAGCAGGCGGGACAGTCTCTACGAGCAGTACTTC.

This CDR3 reads CASVTSGGTDTQYF. CDR3 nucleotide sequence: TGTGCCAGTGTGACTAGCGGGGGCACAGATACGCAGTATTTT. This chain uses TRBV2 with TRBJ2-3; 11 bases map to TRBD2. The V and J ends lost 9 bases and 1 base, in that order; junction bases with no gene match: 3. The germline CDR1 and CDR2 sequences are SNHLY and FYNNEI. The CDR3 consists of 14 residues.

The chain carries TRBV9 and TRBJ1-5, with D unclear. The germline V gene has CDR1 SGDLS and CDR2 YYNGEE. Trimming left V 0 bases short and J 2 bases short, with 9 bases between. The CDR3 is made up of 15 amino acids. The CDR3 is CASSVDGQGNQPQHF. CDR3 DNA sequence: TGTGCCAGCAGCGTAGATGGCCAGGGCAATCAGCCCCAGCATTTT.

The chain combines TRBV27 with TRBJ2-7, with D hard to call. The CDR3 length is 13 residues. V was shortened by 4 bases and J by 6 bases, with 13 bases between the two germline ends. The germline CDR1 and CDR2 sequences are MNHEY and SMNVEV (reference sequence). The chain's CDR3 is CASSSESPAEQYF. As DNA, the CDR3 is TGTGCCAGCAGTTCGGAGTCCCCGGCCGAGCAGTACTTC.

V and J are TRBV14 and TRBJ1-1; a possible D gene is TRBD1 (6 bases). The CDR3 sequence is 15 residues long. Germline assignment: CDR1 SGHDN and CDR2 FVKESK. Trimming pared 1 base from V and 5 bases from J, leaving 14 bases between. Written as DNA, the CDR3 is TGTGCCAGCAGCCAAGGGCTGCTCAGGGGTACTGAAGCTTTCTTT. Its translation is CASSQGLLRGTEAFF.

Turning to this clone: In this CDR3 the conserved last residue, phenylalanine or tryptophan, is missing, so a read error is likely. It is unclear where the CDR3 begins or ends on the DNA, so no DNA is shown, and the CDR3 is as TCRdb lists it. The chain carries TRBV25-1 and TRBJ1-2; the DNA was not compared with TRBD1, the D call given in the table. The CDR3 is 11 amino acids in total, end residues counted. Looked up from germline, CDR1 is MGHDK and CDR2 is SYGVNS. This CDR3 reads CASSDRQGMIL.

In the case of this clone: One junction end disagrees with the germline gene, perhaps due to a read error. Other DNA sequences in the sample encode the same CDR3. The CDR3 sequence: CAGSVVAGGDNEQFF. Here the CDR3 DNA reads TGTGCCGGGAGTGTGGTAGCGGGGGGCGACAATGAGCAGTTCTTC. The rearrangement joins TRBV30 to TRBJ2-1; 10 bases are a match to TRBD2. CDR1 is GTSNPN, CDR2 SVGIG, per germline (reference sequence). This CDR3 spans 15 amino acids.

The chain is built from TRBV6-6 and TRBJ2-7, with 10 positions matching TRBD1. V gave up 4 bases and J gave up 5 bases; unmatched junction bases: 8. CDR3 length: 15 amino acids. Germline CDR1 MNHNY, CDR2 SVGAGI (reference sequence). CDR3 in amino acids: CASSLLRDRGHEQYF. DNA of the CDR3: TGTGCCAGCAGTTTACTTAGGGACAGGGGCCACGAGCAGTACTTC.

The chain carries TRBV25-1 and TRBJ1-5; tentative D call: TRBD1 (5 bases). From germline, CDR1 is MGHDK and CDR2 SYGVNS. The CDR3 covers 15 residues. The V end lost 2 bases, the J end lost 0 bases, and 8 bases lay between the germline ends. The CDR3 is CASSEGGASNQPQHF. CDR3 bases: TGTGCCAGCAGTGAAGGAGGGGCTAGCAATCAGCCCCAGCATTTT.

The chain is built from TRBV15 and TRBJ2-7; 8 positions agree with TRBD1. The junction had 11 bases not matched to a gene; V was cut back by 4 bases and J by 6 bases. CDR1 and CDR2 from the germline V gene are LNHNV and YYDKDF (reference sequence). The CDR3 consists of 15 residues. The CDR3 sequence is CATSTIPGQGGEQYF. In DNA form, the CDR3 reads TGTGCCACCAGCACTATTCCAGGACAGGGTGGCGAGCAGTACTTC. Based on the CDR3 plus reference TRBV15 and TRBJ2-7, the full variable domain is DAMVIQNPRYQVTQFGKPVTLSCSQTLNHNVMYWYQQKSSQAPKLLFHYYDKDFNNEADTPDNFQSRRPNTSFCFLDIRSPGLGDTAMYLCATSTIPGQGGEQYFGPGTRLTVT.

This chain connects TRBV18 to TRBJ2-1, with TRBD2 as a possible D gene (6 bases). CDR1 is KGHSH, CDR2 LQKENI, per germline. V was trimmed by 3 bases and J by 3 bases, leaving 12 bases between them. This CDR3 contains 15 residues. The CDR3 bases are TGTGCCAGCTCACCCCGGGACTCGGGCTACAATGAGCAGTTCTTC. Amino acid sequence: CASSPRDSGYNEQFF.

The chain joins TRBV5-1 to TRBJ1-1; TRBD1 matches at 11 bases. Germline V gene lookup returns CDR1 SGHRS and CDR2 YFSETQ. This CDR3 has 14 amino acids. V lost 4 bases to trimming and J lost 5 bases; unmatched junction nucleotides: 4. CDR3: CASSPGDRGTEAFF. CDR3 in DNA: TGCGCCAGCAGCCCGGGGGACAGGGGGACTGAAGCTTTCTTT. Using reference TRBV5-1 and TRBJ1-1 for the parts outside the CDR3, the full variable domain is KAGVTQTPRYLIKTRGQQVTLSCSPISGHRSVSWYQQTPGQGLQFLFEYFSETQRNKGNFPGRFSGRQFSNSRSEMNVSTLELGDSALYLCASSPGDRGTEAFFGQGTRLTVV.

The CDR3 sequence: CASRIPTRSEGYTF. DNA of the CDR3: TGTGCCAGCAGGATACCGACCCGGTCGGAGGGCTACACCTTC. J is TRBJ1-2 and V is TRBV7-9; D not certain. This CDR3 contains 14 residues. Germline V CDR1 and CDR2: SEHNR, FQNEAQ (reference sequence). With 6 bases removed from V and 8 bases from J, the gap between germline ends came to 19 bases. Looking up the rest from reference TRBV7-9 and TRBJ1-2 gives the full variable domain: DTGVSQNPRHKITKRGQNVTFRCDPISEHNRLYWYRQTLGQGPEFLTYFQNEAQLEKSRLLSDRFSAERPKGSFSTLEIQRTEQGDSAMYLCASRIPTRSEGYTFGSGTRLTVV.